This T cell receptor (beta chain) is drawn from a study of T cells after somatic rescue of genetic block. The table came from immunoSEQ multiplex PCR; TCRdb's copy has only in-frame clones and leaves some out. The sample consists of roughly 65,000 clones, just under 95% of them appearing once. The CDR3 has 19 residues. Trimming took 0 bases from V and 5 from J; bases not matched to a gene: 11. Germline CDR1 reads LGHNA; CDR2 reads YNFKEQ. This clone was observed a single time. The chain links TRBV4-2 to TRBJ2-5; 14 bases are a match to TRBD2. This receptor was obtained from a man in his forties or fifties. The sequenced material came from peripheral blood mononuclear cells (PBMCs). In DNA form, the CDR3 reads TGTGCCAGCAGCCAAGATTCTACGGGACTAGCGGGGGATGGGGAGACCCAGTACTTC. Translation gives CASSQDSTGLAGDGETQYF.